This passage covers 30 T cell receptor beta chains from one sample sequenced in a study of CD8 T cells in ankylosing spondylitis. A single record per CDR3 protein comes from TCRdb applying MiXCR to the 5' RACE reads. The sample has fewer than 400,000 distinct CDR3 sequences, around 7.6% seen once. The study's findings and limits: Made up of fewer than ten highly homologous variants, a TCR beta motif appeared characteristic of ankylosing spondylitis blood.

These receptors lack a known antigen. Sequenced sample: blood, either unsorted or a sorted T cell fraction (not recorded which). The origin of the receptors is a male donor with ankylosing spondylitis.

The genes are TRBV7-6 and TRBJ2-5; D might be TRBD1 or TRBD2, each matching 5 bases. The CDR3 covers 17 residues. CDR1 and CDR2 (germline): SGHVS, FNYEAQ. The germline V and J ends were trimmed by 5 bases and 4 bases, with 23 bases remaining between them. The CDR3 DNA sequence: TGTGCCAGCAGCCCGAGGAGAGGGTGGAGTGGGGGAGAGACCCAGTACTTC. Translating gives CASSPRRGWSGGETQYF.

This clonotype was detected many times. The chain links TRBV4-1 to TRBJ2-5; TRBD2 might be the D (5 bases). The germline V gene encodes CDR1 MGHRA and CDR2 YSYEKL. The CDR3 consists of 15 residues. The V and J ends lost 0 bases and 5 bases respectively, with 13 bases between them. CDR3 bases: TGCGCCAGCAGCCAAGAAGGCGTACGGGGTGAGACCCAGTACTTC. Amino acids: CASSQEGVRGETQYF.

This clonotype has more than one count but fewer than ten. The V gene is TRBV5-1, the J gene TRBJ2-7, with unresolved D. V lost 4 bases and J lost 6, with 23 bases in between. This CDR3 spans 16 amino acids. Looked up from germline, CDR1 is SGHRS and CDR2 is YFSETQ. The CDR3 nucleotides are TGCGCCAGCAGCCTAGTGTCCAGTCAATATCTCCTCGAGCAGTACTTC. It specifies CASSLVSSQYLLEQYF.

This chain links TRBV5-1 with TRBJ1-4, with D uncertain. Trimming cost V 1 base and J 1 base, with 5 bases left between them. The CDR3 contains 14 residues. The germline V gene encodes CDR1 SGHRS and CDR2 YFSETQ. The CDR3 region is CASSLWGTNEKLFF. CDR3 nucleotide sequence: TGCGCCAGCAGCTTGTGGGGAACTAATGAAAAACTGTTTTTT.

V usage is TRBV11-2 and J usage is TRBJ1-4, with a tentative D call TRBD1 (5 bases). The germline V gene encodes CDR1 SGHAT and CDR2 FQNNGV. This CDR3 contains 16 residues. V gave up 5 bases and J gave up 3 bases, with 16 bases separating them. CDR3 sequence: CASSPGRALPNEKLFF. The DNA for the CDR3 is TGTGCCAGCAGCCCAGGCAGGGCATTACCTAATGAAAAACTGTTTTTT.

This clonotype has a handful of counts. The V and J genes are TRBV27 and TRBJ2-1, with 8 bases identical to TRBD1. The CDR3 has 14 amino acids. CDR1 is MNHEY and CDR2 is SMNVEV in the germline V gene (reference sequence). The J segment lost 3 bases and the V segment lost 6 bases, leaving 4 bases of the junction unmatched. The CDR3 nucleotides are TGTGCCAGCAGCCCGGGACAGGTCTACAATGAGCAGTTCTTC. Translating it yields CASSPGQVYNEQFF.

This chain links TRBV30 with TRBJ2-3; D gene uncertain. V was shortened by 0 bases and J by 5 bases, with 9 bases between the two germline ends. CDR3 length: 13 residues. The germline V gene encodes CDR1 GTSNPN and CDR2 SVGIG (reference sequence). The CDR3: CAWSVSLLDTQYF. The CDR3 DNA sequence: TGTGCCTGGAGTGTTTCCCTCCTAGATACGCAGTATTTT.

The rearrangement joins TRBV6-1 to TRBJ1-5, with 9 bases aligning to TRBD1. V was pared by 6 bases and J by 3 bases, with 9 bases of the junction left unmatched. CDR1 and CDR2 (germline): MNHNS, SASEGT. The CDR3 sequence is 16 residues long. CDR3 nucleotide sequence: TGTGCCAGCAGGCCTGGACAGGGGTTACTCAATCAGCCCCAGCATTTT. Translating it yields CASRPGQGLLNQPQHF.

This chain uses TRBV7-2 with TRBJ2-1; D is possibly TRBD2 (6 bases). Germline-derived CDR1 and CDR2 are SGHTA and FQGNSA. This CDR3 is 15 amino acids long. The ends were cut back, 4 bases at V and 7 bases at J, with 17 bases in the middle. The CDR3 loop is CASSSAGMPTNEQFF. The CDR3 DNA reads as TGTGCCAGCAGCTCCGCGGGGATGCCTACGAATGAGCAGTTCTTC.

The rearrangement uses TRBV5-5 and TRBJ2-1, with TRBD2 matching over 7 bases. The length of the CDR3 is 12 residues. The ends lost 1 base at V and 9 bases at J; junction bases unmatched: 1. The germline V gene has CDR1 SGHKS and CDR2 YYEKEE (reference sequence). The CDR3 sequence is CASSLREVEQFF. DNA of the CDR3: TGTGCCAGCAGCTTGCGGGAGGTTGAGCAGTTCTTC.

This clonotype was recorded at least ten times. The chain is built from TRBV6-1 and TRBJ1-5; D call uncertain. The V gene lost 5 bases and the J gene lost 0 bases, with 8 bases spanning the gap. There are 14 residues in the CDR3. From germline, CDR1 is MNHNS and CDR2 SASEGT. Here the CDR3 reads CASSPTDSNQPQHF. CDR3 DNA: TGTGCCAGCAGTCCCACAGATAGCAATCAGCCCCAGCATTTT.

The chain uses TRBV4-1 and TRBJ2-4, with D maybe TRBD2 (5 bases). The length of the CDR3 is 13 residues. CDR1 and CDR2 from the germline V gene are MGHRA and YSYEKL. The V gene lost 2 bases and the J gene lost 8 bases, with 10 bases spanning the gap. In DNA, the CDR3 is TGCGCCAGCAGCCAACCCGTCGGGGACATTCAGTACTTC. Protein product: CASSQPVGDIQYF.

The CDR3, as DNA: TGTGCCAGCAGCCAAGATCGTCTCCGGCAGGGGGACACCGGGGAGCTGTTTTTT. Amino acid sequence: CASSQDRLRQGDTGELFF. The V gene is TRBV14, the J gene TRBJ2-2, with 7 nucleotides matching TRBD1. There are 18 residues in the CDR3. Losses at the gene ends were 0 bases for V and 3 bases for J; bases not matched to a gene: 10. The V gene's germline CDR1 is SGHDN and CDR2 FVKESK.

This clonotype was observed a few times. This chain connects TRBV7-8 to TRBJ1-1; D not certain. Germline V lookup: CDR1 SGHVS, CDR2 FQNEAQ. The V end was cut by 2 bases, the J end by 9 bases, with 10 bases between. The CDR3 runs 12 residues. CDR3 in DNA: TGTGCCAGCAGCTTAACCCCGACCAAAGCTTTCTTT. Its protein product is CASSLTPTKAFF.

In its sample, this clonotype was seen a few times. This CDR3 reads CASSEGLASYNEQFF. The DNA of the CDR3 is TGTGCCAGCAGCGAGGGACTAGCGTCCTACAATGAGCAGTTCTTC. The chain recombines TRBV5-6 with TRBJ2-1; 10 bases fit TRBD2. Trimming at V came to 4 bases and at J to 1 base, leaving 2 bases not matched to a gene. The CDR3 is 15 amino acids. Germline lookup yields CDR1 SGHDT and CDR2 YYEEEE.

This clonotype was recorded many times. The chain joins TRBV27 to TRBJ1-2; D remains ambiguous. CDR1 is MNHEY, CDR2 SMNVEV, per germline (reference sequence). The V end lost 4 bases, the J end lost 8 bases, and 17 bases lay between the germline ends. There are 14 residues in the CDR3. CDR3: CASSYNSGGMGYTF. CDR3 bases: TGTGCCAGCAGTTACAACTCGGGAGGAATGGGCTACACCTTC.

CDR3 nucleotides: TGCGCCAGCAGCATAGGGACGGCGGGTCAGCCCCAGCATTTT. This sequence encodes CASSIGTAGQPQHF. The J gene is TRBJ1-5, the V gene TRBV5-1, with a possible D match to TRBD1 (5 bases). Trimming cost V 4 bases and J 6 bases, with 14 bases left between them. The CDR3 consists of 14 residues. Germline CDR1 and CDR2: SGHRS and YFSETQ.

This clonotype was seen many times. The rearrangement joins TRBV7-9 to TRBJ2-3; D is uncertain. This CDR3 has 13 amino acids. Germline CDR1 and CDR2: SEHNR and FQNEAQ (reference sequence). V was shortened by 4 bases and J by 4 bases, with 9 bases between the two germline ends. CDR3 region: CASSSTTADTQYF. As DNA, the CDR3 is TGTGCCAGCAGCTCAACGACGGCAGATACGCAGTATTTT.

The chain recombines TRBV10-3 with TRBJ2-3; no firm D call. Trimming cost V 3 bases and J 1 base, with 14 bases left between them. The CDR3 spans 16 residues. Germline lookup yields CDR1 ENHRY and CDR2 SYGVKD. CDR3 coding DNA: TGTGCCATCAGTGATTCTTCTGTGTCAGGCACAGATACGCAGTATTTT. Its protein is CAISDSSVSGTDTQYF.

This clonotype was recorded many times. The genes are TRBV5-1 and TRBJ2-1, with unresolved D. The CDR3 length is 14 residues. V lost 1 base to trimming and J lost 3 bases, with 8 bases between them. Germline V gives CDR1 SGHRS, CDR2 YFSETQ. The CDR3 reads CASSLPAGYNEQFF. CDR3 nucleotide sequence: TGCGCCAGCAGCTTGCCGGCAGGCTACAATGAGCAGTTCTTC.

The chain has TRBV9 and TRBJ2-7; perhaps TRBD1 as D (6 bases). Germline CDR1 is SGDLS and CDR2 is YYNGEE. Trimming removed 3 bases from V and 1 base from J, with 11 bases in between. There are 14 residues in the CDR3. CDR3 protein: CASSANTGSYEQYF. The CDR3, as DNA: TGTGCCAGCAGCGCCAACACAGGGTCCTACGAGCAGTACTTC.

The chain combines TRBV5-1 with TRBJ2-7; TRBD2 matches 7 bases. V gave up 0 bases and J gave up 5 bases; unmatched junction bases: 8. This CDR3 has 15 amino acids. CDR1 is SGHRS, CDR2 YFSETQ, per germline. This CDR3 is CASSLALAEVDEQYF. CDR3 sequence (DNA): TGCGCCAGCAGCTTGGCCCTAGCGGAAGTCGACGAGCAGTACTTC. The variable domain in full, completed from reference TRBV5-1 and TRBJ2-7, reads KAGVTQTPRYLIKTRGQQVTLSCSPISGHRSVSWYQQTPGQGLQFLFEYFSETQRNKGNFPGRFSGRQFSNSRSEMNVSTLELGDSALYLCASSLALAEVDEQYFGPGTRLTVT.

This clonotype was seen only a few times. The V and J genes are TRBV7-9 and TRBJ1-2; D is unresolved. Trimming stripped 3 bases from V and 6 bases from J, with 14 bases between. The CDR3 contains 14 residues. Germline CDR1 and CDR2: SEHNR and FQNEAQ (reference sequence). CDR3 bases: TGTGCCAGCAGCTTTCCTCCGGAGTCCGATGGCTACACCTTC. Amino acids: CASSFPPESDGYTF.

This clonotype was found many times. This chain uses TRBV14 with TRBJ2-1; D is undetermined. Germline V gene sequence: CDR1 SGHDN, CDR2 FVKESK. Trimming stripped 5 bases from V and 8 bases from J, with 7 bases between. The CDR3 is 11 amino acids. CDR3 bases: TGTGCCAGCAGCAAGGGCTATGAGCAGTTCTTC. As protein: CASSKGYEQFF.

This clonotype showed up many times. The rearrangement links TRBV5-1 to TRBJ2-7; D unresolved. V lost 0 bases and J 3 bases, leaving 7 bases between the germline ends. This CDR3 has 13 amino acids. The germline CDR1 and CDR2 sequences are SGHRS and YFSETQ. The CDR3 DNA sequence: TGCGCCAGCAGCTTGGACGATAACTACGAGCAGTACTTC. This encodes CASSLDDNYEQYF. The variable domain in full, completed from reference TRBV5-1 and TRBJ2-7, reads KAGVTQTPRYLIKTRGQQVTLSCSPISGHRSVSWYQQTPGQGLQFLFEYFSETQRNKGNFPGRFSGRQFSNSRSEMNVSTLELGDSALYLCASSLDDNYEQYFGPGTRLTVT.

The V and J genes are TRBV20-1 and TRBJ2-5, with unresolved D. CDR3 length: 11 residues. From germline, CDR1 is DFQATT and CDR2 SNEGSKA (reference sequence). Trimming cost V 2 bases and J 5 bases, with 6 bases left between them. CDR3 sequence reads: CSARLTETQYF. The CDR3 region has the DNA TGCAGTGCTAGACTAACTGAGACCCAGTACTTC.

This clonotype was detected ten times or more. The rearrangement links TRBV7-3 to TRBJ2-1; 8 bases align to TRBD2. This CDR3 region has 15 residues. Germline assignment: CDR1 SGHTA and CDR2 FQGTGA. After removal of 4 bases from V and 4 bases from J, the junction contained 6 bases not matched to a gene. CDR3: CASSSGTSHYNEQFF. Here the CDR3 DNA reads TGTGCCAGCAGCTCCGGGACTAGTCATTACAATGAGCAGTTCTTC. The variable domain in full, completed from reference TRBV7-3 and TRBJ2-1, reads GAGVSQTPSNKVTEKGKYVELRCDPISGHTALYWYRQSLGQGPEFLIYFQGTGAADDSGLPNDRFFAVRPEGSVSTLKIQRTERGDSAVYLCASSSGTSHYNEQFFGPGTRLTVL.

CDR3 coding DNA: TGTGCCAGTAGTATAAGCTTTCCTTCCTACGAGCAGTACTTC. Translated, it gives CASSISFPSYEQYF. The chain is built from TRBV19 and TRBJ2-7; no firm D call. The CDR3 has 14 amino acids. Trimming stripped 2 bases from V and 1 base from J, with 9 bases between. Germline CDR1 is LNHDA and CDR2 is SQIVND (reference sequence).

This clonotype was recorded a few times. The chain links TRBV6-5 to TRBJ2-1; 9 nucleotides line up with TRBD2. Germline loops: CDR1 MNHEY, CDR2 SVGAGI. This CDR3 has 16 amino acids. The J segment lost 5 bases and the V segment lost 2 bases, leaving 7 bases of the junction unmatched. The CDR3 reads CASSYALAGEHNEQFF. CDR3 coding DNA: TGTGCCAGCAGTTACGCTTTAGCGGGAGAACACAATGAGCAGTTCTTC.

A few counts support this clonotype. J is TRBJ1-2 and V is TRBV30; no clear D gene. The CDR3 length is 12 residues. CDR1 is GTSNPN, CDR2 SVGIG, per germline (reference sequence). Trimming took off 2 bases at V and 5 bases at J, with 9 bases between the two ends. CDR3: CAWSSEDYGYTF. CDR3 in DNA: TGTGCCTGGAGTTCGGAAGATTATGGCTACACCTTC.